This entry concerns a single T cell receptor (beta chain). After removal of 6 bases from V and 11 bases from J, the junction contained 15 bases not matched to a gene. This CDR3 contains 13 residues. In germline, CDR1 is SQVTM, CDR2 ANQGSEA. The sample comes from a study of blood T cell repertoires in COVID-19. In the study overall: The cDNA or gDNA used as material had been derived from T cells, B-cell-depleted T cells, or PBMCs.

In terms of age and location, participants ranged from roughly 18 to 95 years and lived in fewer than 30 US areas. Clones were sequenced by immunoSEQ multiplex PCR, and TCRdb holds only the in-frame ones, with some missing. Found here are about 300,000 clones, around 84% of them singletons; the top ten hold 3.5% to 5%. The sequence derives from a young man who had recovered from COVID-19. The chain carries TRBV29-1 and TRBJ1-2; TRBD1 matches 7 bases. The specimen was PBMCs or T cells enriched from blood (not recorded which). CDR3 loop: CSVGAQQGFHYTF. The DNA for the CDR3 is TGCAGCGTCGGCGCGCAACAGGGGTTCCATTACACCTTC.